These 21 T cell receptor beta chains were all obtained from the same sample, sequenced in a study of blood T cell repertoires in COVID-19. Profiled with immunoSEQ multiplex PCR; TCRdb holds only in-frame clones, not every one. The sample includes approximately 94,000 clones, approximately 80% of them seen just once. The sample consisted of peripheral blood. The origin of the receptors is a human donor in a cohort sampled during active COVID-19.

The sample holds one count of this clone. The V call is TRBV28, the J call TRBJ2-3; 8 bases align to TRBD2. After removal of 2 bases from V and 3 bases from J, the junction contained 4 bases not matched to a gene. Germline lookup yields CDR1 MDHEN and CDR2 SYDVKM. The CDR3 loop spans 15 amino acids. The CDR3 region is CASSLATSGTDTQYF. CDR3 nucleotides: TGTGCCAGCAGTTTAGCTACTAGCGGAACAGATACGCAGTATTTT.

J is TRBJ1-6 and V is TRBV5-3; D remains ambiguous. TRBV5-3 is given ORF status, its function remaining uncertain. The CDR3 totals 16 residues. The ends were cut back, 2 bases at V and 6 bases at J, with 15 bases in the middle. The CDR3: CARSFFRRNPNSPLHF. The CDR3 DNA sequence: TGTGCCAGAAGCTTTTTTCGGCGGAACCCTAATTCACCCCTCCACTTT.

This sequence joins TRBV15 and TRBJ2-7; 12 positions match TRBD2. CDR1 is LNHNV, CDR2 YYDKDF, per germline (reference sequence). There are 16 residues in the CDR3. The V and J ends lost 0 bases and 6 bases, in that order; junction bases with no gene match: 6. The CDR3 protein is CATSRDPASGRGEQYF. The CDR3 DNA sequence: TGTGCCACCAGCAGAGATCCGGCTAGCGGGAGGGGCGAGCAGTACTTC.

The chain uses TRBV5-6 and TRBJ2-7, with 14 bases lining up with TRBD2. Trimming cost V 4 bases and J 4 bases; bases outside gene matches: 13. Germline CDR1 and CDR2: SGHDT and YYEEEE. This CDR3 has 18 amino acids. The CDR3 DNA reads as TGTGCCAGCAGCCAGCAGGGACTAGCGGGGGCCAGTTTGTACGAGCAGTACTTC. Its translation is CASSQQGLAGASLYEQYF.

This clone has just a few counts. The chain employs TRBV29-1 and TRBJ2-5; weak D call: TRBD1 (5 bases). The CDR3 is made up of 13 amino acids. Germline V gene data show CDR1 as SQVTM and CDR2 as ANQGSEA. V was shortened by 0 bases and J by 10 bases, with 15 bases between the two germline ends. The CDR3, as DNA: TGCAGCGTTGAAGATCTTCAGGGTCCGAGCCAGTACTTC. Encoded protein: CSVEDLQGPSQYF.

The chain's CDR3 is CASSGQGLGNTEAFF. The CDR3 DNA sequence: TGTGCCAGCAGTGGGCAGGGGTTAGGGAACACTGAAGCTTTCTTT. V gene TRBV2 combines with J gene TRBJ1-1; a weak D match, TRBD1 (6 bases). The CDR3 length is 15 residues. Germline V gene sequence: CDR1 SNHLY, CDR2 FYNNEI. V was trimmed by 4 bases and J by 1 base, leaving 13 bases between them.

V usage is TRBV9 and J usage is TRBJ2-7; weak D call: TRBD2 (5 bases). CDR1 SGDLS and CDR2 YYNGEE come from the germline V gene. This CDR3 has 15 amino acids. V gave up 0 bases and J gave up 5 bases, with 15 bases separating them. The CDR3 DNA reads as TGTGCCAGCAGCGTAGGAACGGGCTCGGGGAACGAGCAGTACTTC. This codes for CASSVGTGSGNEQYF.

The chain has TRBV5-1 and TRBJ2-3; D is unclear. Germline CDR1 is SGHRS and CDR2 is YFSETQ. V was shortened by 0 bases and J by 3 bases, with 8 bases between the two germline ends. The CDR3 covers 14 residues. The CDR3 nucleotides read TGCGCCAGCAGCTTGGAGAGACTTACAGATACGCAGTATTTT. Protein: CASSLERLTDTQYF.

J is TRBJ1-4 and V is TRBV6-6; maybe TRBD1 (5 bases). Trimming shortened V by 3 bases and J by 0 bases, and 11 bases separated the two germline ends. CDR1 and CDR2 from the germline V gene are MNHNY and SVGAGI (reference sequence). CDR3 length: 16 amino acids. The CDR3 loop reads CASSYTGASTNEKLFF. In DNA form, the CDR3 reads TGTGCCAGCAGTTATACTGGGGCTTCAACTAATGAAAAACTGTTTTTT.

This clone was picked up a small number of times. This chain links TRBV21-1 with TRBJ2-7; the table's D gene call, TRBD1, was not cross checked with the DNA. TRBV21-1 is a pseudogene. The CDR3 runs 18 residues. As DNA, the CDR3 is TGTGCCAGCAGCAAAGCTGGAGGACAGGCGCTGCCATCCTACGAGCAGTACTTC. Protein product: CASSKAGGQALPSYEQYF.

This chain links TRBV6-5 with TRBJ1-5, with 7 bases lining up with TRBD1. The CDR3 extends over 15 amino acids. Germline CDR1 reads MNHEY; CDR2 reads SVGAGI. Trimming removed 6 bases from V and 11 bases from J; junction bases left unmatched: 16. The CDR3 bases are TGTGCCAGCAGGACGGGGGACAGTTCTTTTCTGACCCAGCATTTT. It yields the protein CASRTGDSSFLTQHF.

The V gene is TRBV6-5, the J gene TRBJ1-2; D is perhaps TRBD1 (5 bases). Germline assignment: CDR1 MNHEY and CDR2 SVGAGI. Deletions cut 0 bases from V and 6 bases from J, with 8 bases between. The CDR3 is 13 amino acids. The CDR3 sequence is CASSYSAGDGYTF. CDR3 sequence (DNA): TGTGCCAGCAGTTACTCGGCGGGGGATGGCTACACCTTC.

The V gene is TRBV19, the J gene TRBJ2-3; the match to TRBD2 covers 11 bases. Germline assignment: CDR1 LNHDA and CDR2 SQIVND (reference sequence). V shed 4 bases and J 4 bases; nucleotides not matched to a gene: 4. This CDR3 contains 15 residues. The CDR3 reads CASSRGTSGPDTQYF. The CDR3 DNA reads as TGTGCCAGTAGTAGAGGGACTAGCGGCCCAGATACGCAGTATTTT. The whole variable domain, remainder taken from reference TRBV19 and TRBJ2-3, is DGGITQSPKYLFRKEGQNVTLSCEQNLNHDAMYWYRQDPGQGLRLIYYSQIVNDFQKGDIAEGYSVSREKKESFPLTVTSAQKNPTAFYLCASSRGTSGPDTQYFGPGTRLTVL.

The chain uses TRBV23-1 and TRBJ1-2; TRBD1 agrees at 9 bases. TRBV23-1 is given ORF status, its function remaining uncertain. Losses at the gene ends were 8 bases for V and 5 bases for J; bases not matched to a gene: 15. The CDR3 runs to 16 residues. CDR3 nucleotides: TGCGCCAGCTCTCCGGGACAGGGCCCTCCGAGGTATGGCTACACCTTC. It is translated as CASSPGQGPPRYGYTF.

This chain joins TRBV6-5 and TRBJ1-1, with 7 positions matching TRBD1. V lost 6 bases to trimming and J lost 5 bases; unmatched junction nucleotides: 9. Germline CDR1 and CDR2: MNHEY and SVGAGI. The CDR3 sequence is 14 residues long. DNA of the CDR3: TGTGCCAGCAGGGCCCGGACAGGATCAACTGAAGCTTTCTTT. This translates into CASRARTGSTEAFF.

This clone was counted between two and nine times. In DNA form, the CDR3 reads TGTGCCAGCAGCTCTAAGCGGGACCGCACAGATACGCAGTATTTT. Its protein is CASSSKRDRTDTQYF. The chain employs TRBV5-4 and TRBJ2-3, with 7 bases matching TRBD2. This CDR3 comprises 15 residues. Germline assignment: CDR1 SGHNT and CDR2 YYREEE (reference sequence). The V and J ends lost 3 bases and 1 base, in that order; junction bases with no gene match: 5.

The chain is built from TRBV28 and TRBJ2-5; TRBD2 matches 8 bases. The CDR3 runs to 13 residues. J was trimmed by 5 bases and V by 11 bases; bases with no gene match: 10. Germline V CDR1 and CDR2: MDHEN, SYDVKM. CDR3 sequence reads: CASFGGAGETQYF. CDR3 nucleotides: TGTGCCTCCTTCGGGGGGGCCGGGGAGACCCAGTACTTC.

The chain joins TRBV7-9 to TRBJ2-7, with a tentative D call TRBD1 (7 bases). CDR1 SEHNR and CDR2 FQNEAQ come from the germline V gene (reference sequence). The length of the CDR3 is 14 residues. V was shortened by 5 bases and J by 1 base, with 12 bases between the two germline ends. For the CDR3, the DNA is TGTGCCAGCAGCAATCAGGGGGGATCCTACGAGCAGTACTTC. Its translation: CASSNQGGSYEQYF.

J is TRBJ1-1 and V is TRBV19; possible D gene TRBD1, 6 bases. Germline V CDR1 and CDR2: LNHDA, SQIVND (reference sequence). CDR3 length: 17 amino acids. V was trimmed by 0 bases and J by 1 base, leaving 15 bases between them. In DNA form, the CDR3 reads TGTGCCAGTAGTATAGATCAATACAGGGAGAGGAACACTGAAGCTTTCTTT. Its protein is CASSIDQYRERNTEAFF.

The gene calls are TRBV5-6 and TRBJ2-1; TRBD2 aligns across 8 bases. Germline loops: CDR1 SGHDT, CDR2 YYEEEE. The CDR3 is 16 amino acids. J lost 6 bases, V lost 2 bases, and 10 bases had no gene match. The CDR3 here is CASSLDTGLVGNEQFF. Written as DNA, the CDR3 is TGTGCCAGCAGCTTAGACACGGGACTAGTTGGCAATGAGCAGTTCTTC.

The rearrangement joins TRBV11-1 to TRBJ2-1, with unresolved D. CDR1 and CDR2 from the germline V gene are SGHAT and FQDESV (reference sequence). The germline V and J ends were trimmed by 4 bases and 8 bases, with 21 bases remaining between them. The CDR3 is made up of 16 amino acids. CDR3 region: CASSSLRSVAKDEQFF. CDR3 nucleotide sequence: TGTGCCAGCAGCTCTCTACGAAGCGTGGCGAAAGATGAGCAGTTCTTC.